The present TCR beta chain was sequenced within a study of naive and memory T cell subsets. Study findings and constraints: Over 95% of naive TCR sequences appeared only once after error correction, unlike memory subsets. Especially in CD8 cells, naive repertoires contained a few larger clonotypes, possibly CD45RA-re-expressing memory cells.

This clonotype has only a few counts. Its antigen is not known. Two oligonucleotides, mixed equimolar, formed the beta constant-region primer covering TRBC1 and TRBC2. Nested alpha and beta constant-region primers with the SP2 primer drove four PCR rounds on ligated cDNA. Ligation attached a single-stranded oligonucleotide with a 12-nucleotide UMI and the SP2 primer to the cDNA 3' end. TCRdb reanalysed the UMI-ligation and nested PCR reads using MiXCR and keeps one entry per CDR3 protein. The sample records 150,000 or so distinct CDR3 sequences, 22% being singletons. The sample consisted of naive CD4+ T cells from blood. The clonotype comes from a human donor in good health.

CDR3 sequence (DNA): TGTGCCAGCTCTTCCTATGGCGGGAGAGACTACGAGCAGTACTTC. This sequence encodes CASSSYGGRDYEQYF. The rearrangement joins TRBV18 to TRBJ2-7; 7 bases match TRBD2. The CDR3 contains 15 residues. Looked up from germline, CDR1 is KGHSH and CDR2 is LQKENI. Unmatched junction bases numbered 11, after V lost 6 bases and J lost 3 bases.